What follows are 25 T cell receptor beta chains derived from one specimen sequenced in a study of T cells in Graves' hyperthyroidism and ophthalmopathy. There were TCR beta CDR3 regions amplified from RNA transcripts. Primed by the HTBI set, a first-round RT-PCR was run on the TCR CDR3. TCRdb used MiXCR to reprocess the multiplex PCR reads, holding one entry per CDR3 protein. The sample lists 92,000 or so distinct CDR3 sequences; about half were seen once. The sample taken for sequencing was blood. Source of these receptors: a woman between 40 and 55 years old with Graves' hyperthyroidism.

Here the CDR3 reads CASSQWGYGYTF. The CDR3 coding sequence is TGTGCCAGCAGCCAATGGGGCTATGGCTACACCTTC. V and J are TRBV5-4 and TRBJ1-2, with unresolved D. This CDR3 spans 12 amino acids. Trimming stripped 4 bases from V and 4 bases from J, with 8 bases between. Germline values: CDR1 SGHNT, CDR2 YYREEE (reference sequence).

To note about this clonotype: No conserved phenylalanine or tryptophan is present at the end of the CDR3, so a read error is the likely explanation. It is unclear where the CDR3 begins or ends on the DNA, so no DNA is shown, and the CDR3 is as TCRdb lists it. V usage is TRBV5-1 and J usage is TRBJ1-3. The CDR3 spans 15 residues, counting both ends. Germline V gives CDR1 SGHRS, CDR2 YFSETQ. The CDR3: CASSSGGTAGNTIYS.

This clonotype was observed at least ten times. The chain employs TRBV19 and TRBJ1-2; D might be TRBD1 (6 bases). Germline CDR1 reads LNHDA; CDR2 reads SQIVND (reference sequence). CDR3 size: 13 residues. Trimming removed 7 bases at V and 3 bases at J, with 12 bases between. In DNA form, the CDR3 reads TGTGCCAGTACCGGTAACAGGGACTATGGCTACACCTTC. Encoded protein: CASTGNRDYGYTF.

The table lists this clonotype with a few counts. This CDR3 is missing its conserved last phenylalanine or tryptophan, likely due to a read error. The DNA is omitted, as the CDR3 cannot be located on it reliably, and the CDR3 follows TCRdb's listing. V and J are TRBV9 and TRBJ2-5; the table assigns TRBD2, which was not confirmed against the DNA. From its first to its last residue, the CDR3 has 12 amino acids. Per germline, CDR1 SGDLS and CDR2 YYNGEE. The CDR3 loop is CASSVEAGGPNT.

The chain joins TRBV11-3 to TRBJ1-4; 10 bases map to TRBD1. The CDR3 runs to 13 residues. Germline V gene lookup returns CDR1 SGHNT and CDR2 YENEEA. Losses at the gene ends were 7 bases for V and 12 bases for J; bases not matched to a gene: 8. CDR3 nucleotides: TGTGCCAGCACCGGGACAGGGGAGGAAGAACTGTTTTTT. Encoded protein: CASTGTGEEELFF.

The chain uses TRBV13 and TRBJ2-7; TRBD1 aligns across 10 bases. V dropped 8 bases and J dropped 3; count of bases not matched to a gene: 7. The germline V gene encodes CDR1 PRHDT and CDR2 FYEKMQ (reference sequence). This CDR3 region has 14 residues. CDR3 region: CASRGRDRGYEQYF. DNA for the CDR3: TGTGCCAGCCGAGGAAGGGACAGGGGCTACGAGCAGTACTTC.

This clonotype was detected only a few times. The genes are TRBV6-5 and TRBJ2-5, with TRBD1 matching 9 bases. The V and J ends lost 5 bases and 6 bases, in that order; junction bases with no gene match: 4. Germline V gene data show CDR1 as MNHEY and CDR2 as SVGAGI. This CDR3 has 13 residues. CDR3 amino acids: CASSTGGGKTQYF. Here the CDR3 DNA reads TGTGCCAGCAGTACAGGGGGCGGGAAGACCCAGTACTTC.

The CDR3: CASSCGGPEDTQYF. The CDR3 nucleotides read TGTGCCAGCAGCTGCGGGGGGCCGGAAGATACGCAGTATTTT. The chain carries TRBV7-9 and TRBJ2-3; 8 bases fit TRBD2. Per germline, CDR1 SEHNR and CDR2 FQNEAQ (reference sequence). J lost 5 bases, V lost 4 bases, and 5 bases had no gene match. The CDR3 sequence is 14 residues long.

This clonotype was seen a single time. V and J are TRBV10-3 and TRBJ1-1, with a tentative D call TRBD1 (5 bases). CDR1 is ENHRY, CDR2 SYGVKD, per germline. V was clipped by 4 bases and J by 8 bases, with 17 bases between them. The CDR3 consists of 14 residues. CDR3 nucleotides: TGTGCCATCAGTGGAGGGGCTTACAGCCGGGAAGCTTTCTTT. Translation gives CAISGGAYSREAFF.

This clonotype was observed at least ten times. The chain recombines TRBV11-2 with TRBJ1-6, with D hard to call. Trimming shortened V by 8 bases and J by 8 bases, and 16 bases separated the two germline ends. CDR3 length equals 14 residues. Germline CDR1 SGHAT, CDR2 FQNNGV. CDR3 in amino acids: CASAWVGFHSPLHF. CDR3 coding DNA: TGTGCCAGCGCCTGGGTGGGGTTCCATTCACCCCTCCACTTT. The variable domain in full, with the rest retrieved from reference TRBV11-2 and TRBJ1-6, is EAGVAQSPRYKIIEKRQSVAFWCNPISGHATLYWYQQILGQGPKLLIQFQNNGVVDDSQLPKDRFSAERLKGVDSTLKIQPAKLEDSAVYLCASAWVGFHSPLHFGNGTRLTVT.

This clonotype was counted at least ten times. This chain uses TRBV25-1 with TRBJ1-2; no definite D call. The CDR3 is 13 residues long. The germline V gene encodes CDR1 MGHDK and CDR2 SYGVNS. Trimming shortened V by 2 bases and J by 2 bases, and 6 bases separated the two germline ends. CDR3 nucleotides: TGTGCCAGCAGTGAAGACCTAAACTATGGCTACACCTTC. This gives the protein CASSEDLNYGYTF.

In this sample, this clonotype turned up a few times. With a much larger clone just one base away, this may be a read error. The chain couples TRBV2 to TRBJ1-4; no clear D. Trimming took off 3 bases at V and 8 bases at J, with 7 bases between the two ends. The CDR3 is 12 amino acids. CDR1 SNHLY and CDR2 FYNNEI come from the germline V gene. CDR3 coding DNA: TGTGCCAGCAGTGAGAGGGAGGAAAAACTGTTTTTT. Translation: CASSEREEKLFF.

This clonotype was counted ten times or more. The chain recombines TRBV10-3 with TRBJ2-7; 11 bases are a match to TRBD2. Looked up from germline, CDR1 is ENHRY and CDR2 is SYGVKD. The V and J ends lost 2 bases and 4 bases, in that order; junction bases with no gene match: 4. The CDR3 consists of 15 residues. CDR3 sequence: CAISEGASGRYEQYF. For the CDR3, the DNA is TGTGCCATCAGTGAGGGGGCTAGCGGGAGGTACGAGCAGTACTTC.

The chain carries TRBV29-1 and TRBJ1-2, with TRBD1 matching 9 bases. Germline V lookup: CDR1 SQVTM, CDR2 ANQGSEA. The V segment lost 6 bases and the J segment 4 bases; nucleotides outside the gene matches: 6. The CDR3 extends over 13 amino acids. The CDR3 loop is CSVPGQGTYGYTF. CDR3 DNA sequence: TGCAGCGTCCCGGGACAGGGCACCTATGGCTACACCTTC.

Details on this clonotype: One junction end does not reproduce the germline sequence, and a read error may be involved. The rearrangement uses TRBV5-1 and TRBJ2-2; the D gene is possibly TRBD2 (5 bases). CDR3 length: 15 amino acids. Germline V gives CDR1 SGHRS, CDR2 YFSETQ. The CDR3 DNA follows: TGCGCCAGCAGCTTAGCAGGCTCGAACACTGGGGAGCTGCTTTTT. The encoded protein is CASSLAGSNTGELLF.

As concerns this clonotype: A much larger clone is a single base away; this may be a read error. The V and J genes are TRBV7-9 and TRBJ2-3; TRBD1 aligns across 8 bases. CDR1 SEHNR and CDR2 FQNEAQ come from the germline V gene (reference sequence). This CDR3 comprises 14 residues. In DNA, the CDR3 is TGTGTCAGCAGCCCCGGGACAGGTCGGGATACGCAGTATTTT. Translation gives CVSSPGTGRDTQYF. Together with reference TRBV7-9 and TRBJ2-3, the CDR3 gives the full variable domain: DTGVSQNPRHKITKRGQNVTFRCDPISEHNRLYWYRQTLGQGPEFLTYFQNEAQLEKSRLLSDRFSAERPKGSFSTLEIQRTEQGDSAMYLCVSSPGTGRDTQYFGPGTRLTVL.

The V and J genes are TRBV10-3 and TRBJ1-2, with a tentative D call TRBD1 (6 bases). This CDR3 spans 17 amino acids. CDR1 and CDR2 (germline): ENHRY, SYGVKD. Trimming took 7 bases from V and 4 from J, leaving 25 bases between them. The CDR3 protein is CAITPWTVEPGGYGYTF. CDR3 in DNA: TGTGCCATCACTCCTTGGACAGTGGAGCCGGGAGGCTATGGCTACACCTTC.

This clonotype was seen a few times. The rearrangement joins TRBV24-1 to TRBJ2-2; D is uncertain. Germline V gene data show CDR1 as KGHDR and CDR2 as SFDVKD. The CDR3 is 13 amino acids. The germline V and J ends were trimmed by 9 bases and 8 bases, with 15 bases remaining between them. DNA of the CDR3: TGTGCCACCCGCTCTAGTGGCTGGGGGGAGCTGTTTTTT. Protein sequence: CATRSSGWGELFF.

With respect to this clonotype: This may be a read error: a much more frequent sequence differs by one nucleotide. V usage is TRBV12-3 or TRBV12-4 and J usage is TRBJ1-1, with D unresolved. The CDR3 runs to 11 residues. The V gene lost 5 bases and the J gene lost 5 bases, with 6 bases spanning the gap. This CDR3 is CASSAETEAFF. The CDR3, as DNA: TGTGCCAGCAGTGCGGAAACTGAAGCTTTCTTT.

This clonotype was seen at least ten times. The chain carries TRBV10-3 and TRBJ2-5, with D unclear. With 1 base removed from V and 3 bases from J, the gap between germline ends came to 6 bases. Germline-derived CDR1 and CDR2 are ENHRY and SYGVKD. This CDR3 spans 13 amino acids. The DNA of the CDR3 is TGTGCCATCAGTGAGTGGAGCGAAGAGACCCAGTACTTC. It encodes CAISEWSEETQYF.

V gene TRBV20-1 combines with J gene TRBJ2-7; TRBD2 matches at 14 bases. Germline lookup yields CDR1 DFQATT and CDR2 SNEGSKA (reference sequence). Trimming cost V 5 bases and J 6 bases; bases outside gene matches: 6. This CDR3 has 14 residues. The CDR3 nucleotides read TGCAGTGCTCCCGGGACTAGCGGGAGTTCCGAGCAGTACTTC. It yields the protein CSAPGTSGSSEQYF.

This clonotype occurred many times. CDR3 sequence (DNA): TGTGCCAGCAGTATAGCGGGAGGATGGGAGCAGTACTTC. Its translation: CASSIAGGWEQYF. V and J are TRBV6-5 and TRBJ2-7; 10 positions match TRBD2. The CDR3 extends over 13 amino acids. J gave up 7 bases and V 5 bases, and 5 bases lay outside the gene matches. The germline gives CDR1 MNHEY, CDR2 SVGAGI.

This clonotype was seen ten or more times. The chain recombines TRBV20-1 with TRBJ2-5; TRBD1 might be the D (6 bases). The V and J ends lost 3 bases and 0 bases respectively, with 14 bases between them. Germline-derived CDR1 and CDR2 are DFQATT and SNEGSKA (reference sequence). The length of the CDR3 is 15 residues. The CDR3 loop is CSASVFGQNQETQYF. The CDR3 nucleotides are TGCAGTGCTAGTGTATTCGGACAGAACCAAGAGACCCAGTACTTC.

The chain joins TRBV9 to TRBJ2-3, with TRBD2 matching 7 bases. Losses at the gene ends were 3 bases for V and 4 bases for J; bases not matched to a gene: 14. Germline V lookup: CDR1 SGDLS, CDR2 YYNGEE. The CDR3 loop spans 17 amino acids. The CDR3 loop reads CASSERYGTTASDTQYF. DNA of the CDR3: TGTGCCAGCAGCGAACGATACGGGACTACCGCCTCAGATACGCAGTATTTT.

This clonotype was recorded only once. J is TRBJ1-2 and V is TRBV10-3; D is unclear. CDR1 ENHRY and CDR2 SYGVKD come from the germline V gene. The CDR3 totals 13 residues. The germline V and J ends were trimmed by 10 bases and 4 bases, with 16 bases remaining between them. CDR3 region: CASHSLGVYGYTF. Written as DNA, the CDR3 is TGTGCCAGCCACAGTTTGGGAGTCTATGGCTACACCTTC.